This passage covers 10 T cell receptor beta chains from one sample sequenced in a study of T-cell reconstitution after alpha-beta-depleted transplantation in children. A TCRbeta library incorporating unique molecular identifiers was prepared. MiXCR, run by TCRdb on the PCR reads, gives a single entry per CDR3 protein. The sample carries under 300,000 distinct CDR3 sequences, 9.5% to 13% recorded once. Sequenced here: peripheral blood, sampled 180 days after TCRalphabeta/CD19-depleted stem cell transplant. All receptors come from a male patient aged 2 to 9 who had a stem cell transplant for chronic granulomatous disease, so the T cells may come from the graft donor.

This clonotype was recorded many times. The chain carries TRBV4-3 and TRBJ2-7; no reliable D call. The CDR3 runs 15 residues. V was pared by 0 bases and J by 3 bases, with 12 bases between. Per germline, CDR1 LGHNA and CDR2 YSLEER. CDR3 residues: CASSQDRVGLYEQYF. In DNA, the CDR3 is TGCGCCAGCAGCCAAGATCGGGTAGGCCTCTACGAGCAGTACTTC.

At least ten counts were recorded for this clonotype. Written as DNA, the CDR3 is TGCGCCAGCAGCTTAATAGCGGGACCTGGGGAGCAGTACTTC. It codes for CASSLIAGPGEQYF. This rearrangement joins TRBV5-1 to TRBJ2-7; 8 positions agree with TRBD2. The germline V gene has CDR1 SGHRS and CDR2 YFSETQ. This CDR3 has 14 residues. V dropped 2 bases and J dropped 7; count of bases not matched to a gene: 8.

As to this clonotype: A single base separates this from a much larger clone, so it may be a read error. V usage is TRBV5-8 and J usage is TRBJ2-7, with 7 bases aligning to TRBD2. CDR3 size: 13 residues. Germline V gene data show CDR1 as SGHTS and CDR2 as YDEGEE. Trimming took 3 bases from V and 12 from J; bases not matched to a gene: 12. The DNA of the CDR3 is TGTGCCAGCAGCTGGACTAGATCCTACGGACGGTACTTC. Protein product: CASSWTRSYGRYF.

In its sample, this clonotype was seen a few times. The chain employs TRBV9 and TRBJ2-1; possibly TRBD2 for D (6 bases). This CDR3 is built from 16 residues. The V gene lost 0 bases and the J gene lost 5 bases, with 15 bases spanning the gap. Looked up from germline, CDR1 is SGDLS and CDR2 is YYNGEE. CDR3 sequence: CASSVERLARNNEQFF. In DNA form, the CDR3 reads TGTGCCAGCAGCGTAGAACGGCTAGCGAGAAACAATGAGCAGTTCTTC.

The sample holds many counts of this clonotype. The CDR3 nucleotides read TGTGCCAGCAGCCAGACGGTCTACAATGAGCAGTTCTTC. This sequence encodes CASSQTVYNEQFF. The chain couples TRBV5-6 to TRBJ2-1, with D hard to call. V dropped 4 bases and J dropped 3 bases, with 8 bases sitting between them. CDR1 and CDR2 from the germline V gene are SGHDT and YYEEEE. The CDR3 totals 13 residues.

The table lists this clonotype with many counts. V is TRBV7-8 and J is TRBJ2-7; TRBD1 matches 8 bases. The CDR3 covers 17 residues. Germline loops: CDR1 SGHVS, CDR2 FQNEAQ. The V gene end was trimmed by 3 bases and the J gene end by 3 bases; junction bases not matched to a gene: 13. This chain's CDR3 is CASSFGQGRNWDYEQYF. The CDR3, as DNA: TGTGCCAGCAGCTTTGGACAGGGCAGGAATTGGGACTACGAGCAGTACTTC.

This clonotype turned up a few times. This chain connects TRBV19 to TRBJ2-1; 8 bases match TRBD2. Germline V gene data show CDR1 as LNHDA and CDR2 as SQIVND (reference sequence). The CDR3 has 20 amino acids. Germline trimming cut 6 bases from V and 0 bases from J; bases unmatched to any gene: 19. CDR3 bases: TGTGCCAGTAGCCCACAGGTACAGGGACTAGTAGGAGTCTCCTACAATGAGCAGTTCTTC. Protein sequence: CASSPQVQGLVGVSYNEQFF.

The sample holds many counts of this clonotype. CDR3 coding DNA: TGTGCCAGCAGCACCGGTGATAGCGGGAGATTCTACAATGAGCAGTTCTTC. Translating gives CASSTGDSGRFYNEQFF. The chain links TRBV7-9 to TRBJ2-1; 9 nucleotides match TRBD2. The CDR3 is 17 amino acids. Germline values: CDR1 SEHNR, CDR2 FQNEAQ (reference sequence). V was pared by 5 bases and J by 3 bases, with 11 bases of the junction left unmatched.

The sample holds many counts of this clonotype. The chain links TRBV12-3 or TRBV12-4 to TRBJ2-2; D unclear. Trimming removed 4 bases from V and 6 bases from J, with 9 bases in between. The CDR3 contains 13 residues. This CDR3 reads CASSWKKAGELFF. The CDR3 nucleotides are TGTGCCAGCAGTTGGAAGAAGGCCGGGGAGCTGTTTTTT.

This clonotype came up many times. The V gene is TRBV29-1, the J gene TRBJ2-7, with TRBD1 matching 10 bases. The CDR3 sequence is 13 residues long. Trimming at V came to 6 bases and at J to 4 bases, leaving 6 bases not matched to a gene. Germline V gives CDR1 SQVTM, CDR2 ANQGSEA. Written as DNA, the CDR3 is TGCAGCGTCGCACCGGGACAGGGGTACGAGCAGTACTTC. This gives the protein CSVAPGQGYEQYF.